These T cell receptor beta chains were read from a single sample in a study of CD8 T cells in ankylosing spondylitis. TCRdb re-analysed the 5' RACE reads in MiXCR, keeping a single row per CDR3 protein. The sample contains 210,000 or so distinct CDR3 sequences, approximately 24% of which appear only once. Material: blood, either unsorted or a sorted T cell fraction (not recorded which). Source of these receptors: a male donor with ankylosing spondylitis or in good health (not recorded which). Both conserved end residues are trimmed from each CDR3. The order of the fields is clone size, J gene, V gene, CDR3 protein. Only part of the rows carry a size: once, few, many, or a class if the clone is expanded.

>many|TRBJ2-3|TRBV20-1
SAKPGTYFTDTQY
>.|TRBJ1-1|TRBV20-1
SARDIVQGQVNTEAF
>many|TRBJ2-1|TRBV12-3/TRBV12-4
ASSTTVYNEQF
>.|TRBJ1-5|TRBV5-5
ASRQGSNQPQH
>.|TRBJ2-1|TRBV7-2
ASSLARYNEQF
>many|TRBJ2-1|TRBV12-3/TRBV12-4
ASSLGGEGVYEQF
>many|TRBJ2-7|TRBV29-1
SVGGSTYEQY
>.|TRBJ2-7|TRBV4-1
ASSQQIGGRSSYEQY
>many|TRBJ2-1|TRBV20-1
SARGKWNEQF
>many|TRBJ2-7|TRBV4-2
ASSQDLAGGYEQY
>many|TRBJ1-1|TRBV29-1
RAARGLSHTEAF
>many|TRBJ2-5|TRBV5-4
ASSSTGGHKTQY
>once|TRBJ1-5|TRBV20-1
SARGPTGESNQPQH
>many|TRBJ2-1|TRBV14
ASSQDRGLSGRRSYNEQF
>many|TRBJ2-2|TRBV29-1
SGRGLAMAGELF
>.|TRBJ2-5|TRBV20-1
SARDSPSGNWETQY
>few|TRBJ1-5|TRBV20-1
SARGGLGNQPQH
>.|TRBJ2-7|TRBV29-1
SVLTAYEQY
>.|TRBJ1-5|TRBV29-1
SVSSGNNQPQH
>many|TRBJ2-4|TRBV11-2
ASSLAGQKNIQY
>once|TRBJ2-1|TRBV10-3
AINDPGLANEQF
>.|TRBJ1-2|TRBV20-1
SAPQGQGAVSNYGYT
>.|TRBJ2-1|TRBV20-1
SANGLAGVDEQF
>.|TRBJ2-3|TRBV5-6
ASSLTVGITDTQY
>.|TRBJ1-2|TRBV29-1
SVEEAARPNYGYT
>many|TRBJ2-2|TRBV19
ASSISGGGELF
>few|TRBJ1-6|TRBV20-1
SALYRGPNSPLH
>many|TRBJ2-1|TRBV21-1
ASTQGNSGSYNEQF
>.|TRBJ2-3|TRBV5-1
ASNPSGNGPDTQY
>.|TRBJ2-5|TRBV20-1
SASPTARETQY
>few|TRBJ2-5|TRBV12-3/TRBV12-4
ASTNRGARETQY
>few|TRBJ2-3|TRBV4-3
ASSQDRAGTGFATQY
>many|TRBJ2-7|TRBV20-1
SAREQSKSYEQY
>.|TRBJ2-7|TRBV20-1
SASPSGRLYEQY
>.|TRBJ2-1|TRBV12-3/TRBV12-4
ASSFKLESNEQF
>.|TRBJ2-1|TRBV6-5
ASSYHTGTGDNNEQF
>.|TRBJ2-3|TRBV12-3/TRBV12-4
ASSWPAARDTQY
>.|TRBJ1-2|TRBV29-1
SVERDRGGPYGYT
>many|TRBJ2-1|TRBV6-5
ASSYSISSGEANEQF
>.|TRBJ1-2|TRBV18
ASSPIVQIPGQGNYGYT
>many|TRBJ1-1|TRBV20-1
SARDLGGRGTEAF
>.|TRBJ2-2|TRBV10-3
AISPGLAGGEGELF
>.|TRBJ2-5|TRBV12-3/TRBV12-4
ASSYLPETQY
>.|TRBJ2-5|TRBV4-1
ASSPSPGGGQRETQY
>many|TRBJ2-7|TRBV10-3
AITMREDAYEQY
>.|TRBJ2-3|TRBV20-1
SAREEGTDTQY
>many|TRBJ2-1|TRBV7-3
ASSPTSGSREQF
>few|TRBJ1-2|TRBV10-3
AISEFGPANYGYT
>many|TRBJ1-1|TRBV5-1
ASSGKSQGLSAEAF
>.|TRBJ2-2|TRBV29-1
SVESGGTGELF